The sequence of this T cell receptor beta chain was determined in a study of spatial heterogeneity in lung cancer. Whole-study results and caveats: Tracking of tumor mutation counts was seen in expanded intratumoral alpha and beta TCR counts.

There are many counts of this clonotype. Its specificity is not known. Because this beta chain is a stray read in a library intended to capture alpha chains, its abundance should not be given much weight. Trimming left V 3 bases short and J 11 bases short, with 13 bases between. CDR1 is LGHNA and CDR2 is YNFKEQ in the germline V gene. There are 12 residues in the CDR3. The time point here: sample taken at primary tumor resection. TCRdb fed the 5' RACE reads into MiXCR, producing one record per CDR3 protein. The sample includes some 10,000 distinct CDR3 sequences, 6% to 6.5% of them seen just once. The specimen comprised lung tumor tissue, sampled at surgery. The chain employs TRBV4-2 and TRBJ1-2; D not certain. The clonotype was recovered from a male donor with early-stage non-small cell lung cancer. The CDR3 sequence: CASSQERTGYTF. As DNA, the CDR3 is TGTGCCAGCAGCCAGGAACGGACGGGTTACACCTTC.